These T cell receptor beta chains were read from a single sample in a study of control samples from healthy donors and cancer patients. Only in-frame clones appear in the TCRdb table, and some are missing; sequencing was by immunoSEQ multiplex PCR. The repertoire has about 80,000 clones, 85% to 90% of them found once; the top ten carry around 5.1%. The specimen sequenced was blood. These receptors were obtained from a man aged 45 to 65 in good health. The CDR3 runs from the conserved cysteine through the conserved F or W. A D gene is named only where the DNA matches it firmly. Clone size, where shown, is once, few, many, or a class for clones that have expanded.

J,size,D,V,DNA,CDR3
TRBJ2-1,.,.,TRBV11-2,TGTGCCAGCAGCTTAGCCTTCCTAGAATCTGGCGAGCAGTTCTTC,CASSLAFLESGEQFF
TRBJ2-1,.,.,TRBV19,TGTGCCAGTAGTATCGGGCAGGGAATTCATGAGCAGTTCTTC,CASSIGQGIHEQFF
TRBJ2-7,.,.,TRBV18,TGTGCCAGCTCACTAGATGGGACTGAAGCCTACGAGCAGTACTTC,CASSLDGTEAYEQYF
TRBJ2-7,.,.,TRBV12-3/TRBV12-4,TGTGCCAGCAGTTCTTTCTACGAGCAGTACTTC,CASSSFYEQYF
TRBJ1-1,.,.,TRBV9,TGTGCCAGCAGCGCCGGATTGTGGGGGGAGAACACTGAAGCTTTCTTT,CASSAGLWGENTEAFF
TRBJ1-3,.,TRBD1,TRBV29-1,TGCAGCGTGGGGGGACAGAGAAACACCATATATTTT,CSVGGQRNTIYF
TRBJ2-4,.,.,TRBV27,TGTGCCAGCAGTGAGAGGGGGTTAGCCAAAAACATTCAGTACTTC,CASSERGLAKNIQYF
TRBJ1-2,once,.,TRBV12-3/TRBV12-4,TGTGCCAGCAGTACAGGATTCTATGGCTACACCTTC,CASSTGFYGYTF
TRBJ2-2,.,.,TRBV19,TGTGCCAGTAGTTCCCCGGGACGACCGAGTGGCGGGGAGCTGTTTTTT,CASSSPGRPSGGELFF
TRBJ1-2,.,.,TRBV10-3,TGTGCCATCAAGGCAGGGGAGTACTATGGCTACACCTTC,CAIKAGEYYGYTF
TRBJ1-3,.,.,TRBV29-1,TGCAGCGTTGAAGATCAAAATGGGGCGCGGGGAAACACCATATATTTT,CSVEDQNGARGNTIYF
TRBJ1-5,once,.,TRBV9,TGTGCCAGCAGCGTAGGAGAGGGGAGGGGTCATCAGCCCCAGCATTTT,CASSVGEGRGHQPQHF
TRBJ1-4,.,.,TRBV24-1,TGTGCCACCAGTGACCTACATGCCGGGGTTGAAAAACTGTTTTTT,CATSDLHAGVEKLFF
TRBJ2-7,few,.,TRBV3-1/TRBV3-2,TGTGCCAGCAGCCAAGTCAGGACCTCCTACGAGCAGTACTTC,CASSQVRTSYEQYF
TRBJ2-5,.,.,TRBV4-2,TGTGCCAGCAGCCCCGAGGGGCCAGGGGCGGCCGAGACCCAGTACTTC,CASSPEGPGAAETQYF
TRBJ2-1,.,.,TRBV29-1,TGCAGCGTCCACTTCGGACGGAGACTAATGAATGAGCAGTTCTTC,CSVHFGRRLMNEQFF
TRBJ2-2,.,TRBD2,TRBV11-3,TGTGCCAGCCGCGGGAGCGGGGGCACCGGGGAGCTGTTTTTT,CASRGSGGTGELFF
TRBJ1-1,.,.,TRBV19,TGTGCCAGTAGTATCCACAGGGACACTGAAGCTTTCTTT,CASSIHRDTEAFF
TRBJ1-1,.,.,TRBV28,TGTGCCAGCAGTTTAAGAAGGGAAGCTTTCTTT,CASSLRREAFF
TRBJ1-1,.,TRBD1,TRBV4-2,TGTGCCAGCAGCCCGACGTCTACAGGGGGCACTGAAGCTTTCTTT,CASSPTSTGGTEAFF
TRBJ2-7,.,.,TRBV7-9,TGTGCCAGCAGCCACGGGGACTACGAGCAGTACTTC,CASSHGDYEQYF
TRBJ2-3,once,TRBD2,TRBV7-3,TGTGCCAGCAGCTTAAGTGATTGGTTAGCGGGGGGGCCAGATACGCAGTATTTT,CASSLSDWLAGGPDTQYF
TRBJ1-4,.,TRBD1,TRBV6-5,TGTGCCAGCAGTTACTCTGGGACAGATCGCTTGGAAAAACTGTTTTTT,CASSYSGTDRLEKLFF
TRBJ2-2,.,TRBD1,TRBV5-4,TGTGCCAGCAGCTGGGGGGGACAGGGCACCGGGGAGCTGTTTTTT,CASSWGGQGTGELFF
TRBJ2-1,.,.,TRBV9,TGTGCCAGCAGCACGACGGGGGGCCGTCAGAATGAGCAGTTCTTC,CASSTTGGRQNEQFF
TRBJ1-3,.,.,TRBV4-1,TGCGCCAGCAGCCATCCCCCCCGGAACCAAGGAAACACCATATATTTT,CASSHPPRNQGNTIYF